This TCR beta chain derives from a study of cytomegalovirus exposure and HLA in healthy donors. The primer mix had 60 Vbeta and 13 Jbeta primers. Data came from immunoSEQ multiplex PCR; TCRdb stores just in-frame clones and leaves some out. This sample yields fewer than 250,000 clones, of which roughly 80% are seen a single time; 0.2% to 0.25% belongs to the top ten. Germline trimming cut 4 bases from V and 3 bases from J; bases unmatched to any gene: 5. This CDR3 contains 14 residues. The germline CDR1 and CDR2 sequences are MNHEY and SMNVEV (reference sequence). This sequence was found in a girl aged 2-10 years in good health and CMV-seronegative. V gene TRBV27 combines with J gene TRBJ2-7, with TRBD2 matching 8 bases. The sequencing sample was made of PBMCs. The CDR3 nucleotides read TGTGCCAGCAGTTCCCAGCGGGAGAGCTACGAGCAGTACTTC. This codes for CASSSQRESYEQYF.